A selection of T cell receptor beta chains follows, all from one sample in a study of T cell repertoires in cytomegalovirus infection. From the reads, TCRdb called clonotypes with MiXCR, one entry per CDR3 protein. This table holds fewer than 700,000 distinct CDR3 sequences, 20% to 25% found once. The sample was CD8+ T cells from PBMCs. The receptors come from a human donor in good health (CMV status not recorded). Some clones in this sample may be carry-over from other donors' samples. Both conserved end residues are part of each CDR3. A D gene is named only where the DNA matches it firmly. Only some rows state a clone size, as once, few, many or a class for expanded clones.

j_call d_call v_call clone_size cdr3_nt cdr3_aa
TRBJ2-5 TRBD2 TRBV7-6 . TGTGCCAGCAGCTTAGCCCCAGCGGGGGAAGCGACCCAGTACTTC CASSLAPAGEATQYF
TRBJ2-1 . TRBV5-6 . TGTGCCAGCAACAACCACGGAAGCTCCTACAATGAGCAGTTCTTC CASNNHGSSYNEQFF
TRBJ2-5 . TRBV28 . TGTGCCAGCAGTTTAATAAGCAGGGGGGAAGAGACCCAGTACTTC CASSLISRGEETQYF
TRBJ1-1 . TRBV6-2/TRBV6-3 few TGTGCCAGCAGTTACTCAACCGCGGAAAGTGGGGACACTGAAGCTTTCTTT CASSYSTAESGDTEAFF
TRBJ2-4 . TRBV28 few TGTGCCAGCAGTTTCGGATGGGTGGAGGTTCAGTACTTC CASSFGWVEVQYF
TRBJ1-1 TRBD1 TRBV14 few TGTGCCAGCAGCCAAGAATTATGGGACAGGAACACTGAAGCTTTCTTT CASSQELWDRNTEAFF
TRBJ1-4 . TRBV29-1 few TGCAGCGTGGGCCCGGGTTCGGATGATGCAACTAATGAAAAACTGTTTTTT CSVGPGSDDATNEKLFF
TRBJ2-1 TRBD2 TRBV7-2 many TGTGCCAGCAGCGACGCGGGGGGGGGCTTCAATGAGCAGTTCTTC CASSDAGGGFNEQFF
TRBJ1-1 TRBD1 TRBV5-1 . TGCGCCAGCAGCTCTGGACAGGGATACACTGAAGCTTTCTTT CASSSGQGYTEAFF
TRBJ2-5 . TRBV6-1 . TGTGCCAGCAGTAGCCAGGGAGAAATAGAGACCCAGTACTTC CASSSQGEIETQYF
TRBJ1-2 . TRBV29-1 . TGCAGCGTTGAAGAGGGGATTAACTATGGCTACACCTTC CSVEEGINYGYTF
TRBJ2-1 . TRBV27 few TGTGCCAGCATCTCGGGGACCACTGCGTTCTTC CASISGTTAFF
TRBJ2-3 TRBD1 TRBV29-1 . TGCAGCGTTGATGACAGGGGACAAGATACGCAGTATTTT CSVDDRGQDTQYF
TRBJ1-2 . TRBV7-9 few TGTGCCAGCAGCTTAGAGGGAGCCCATGGCTACACCTTC CASSLEGAHGYTF
TRBJ2-3 . TRBV14 few TGTGCCAGGTTACAAGGGGAGAATACGCAGTATTTT CARLQGENTQYF
TRBJ2-5 TRBD2 TRBV10-3 . TGTGCCATCAGCATAGCGGGTCATCAAGAGACCCAGTACTTC CAISIAGHQETQYF
TRBJ2-6 . TRBV29-1 . TGCAGCGTTGAGGGACAAGCCAACGTCCTGACTTTC CSVEGQANVLTF
TRBJ2-1 . TRBV29-1 . TGCAGCGTTGTAGGGGATGAGCAGTTCTTC CSVVGDEQFF
TRBJ2-3 . TRBV11-3 few TGTGCCAGCAGCTCCTACGGCGCGGCTAGCACAGATACGCAGTATTTT CASSSYGAASTDTQYF
TRBJ2-4 . TRBV6-1 . TGTGCCAGCAGTGAAACTGGGGGAAACATTCAGTACTTC CASSETGGNIQYF
TRBJ1-2 . TRBV12-3/TRBV12-4 few TGTGCCGGCAGCCCTCAAGGGGGGAACTATGGCTACACCTTC CAGSPQGGNYGYTF
TRBJ2-2 . TRBV5-6 . TGTGCCAGCAGCTTGACGGGAGACGCGAACACCGGGGAGCTGTTTTTT CASSLTGDANTGELFF
TRBJ2-3 . TRBV5-4 . TGTGCCAGCAGCTTGGAGACAGGCCTGACAGATACGCAGTATTTT CASSLETGLTDTQYF
TRBJ2-1 . TRBV28 few TGTGCCAGCAAGCAGGGAAACTCCTACAATGAGCAGTTCTTC CASKQGNSYNEQFF
TRBJ1-5 TRBD1 TRBV11-2 . TGTGCCAGCAGCCCCGGGACAGGGGGAGATCAGCCCCAGCATTTT CASSPGTGGDQPQHF
TRBJ2-4 TRBD1 TRBV28 few TGTGCCAGCAGTCCGGGGACAGGGGGTGCCAAAAACATTCAGTACTTC CASSPGTGGAKNIQYF
TRBJ2-3 . TRBV12-3/TRBV12-4 many TGTGCCAGCAGTTTCACGGGGGTAACAGATACGCAGTATTTT CASSFTGVTDTQYF
TRBJ2-7 . TRBV29-1 few TGCAGCGCCTACATGGGGTCGAGCTACGAGCAGTACTTC CSAYMGSSYEQYF
TRBJ2-2 . TRBV6-5 . TGTGCCAGCAGTTACCTTAGCTGGGGCGGGGAGCTGTTTTTT CASSYLSWGGELFF
TRBJ1-3 . TRBV28 few TGTGCCAGCAGTTTAGCAGGGTTAGGAAACACCATATATTTT CASSLAGLGNTIYF
TRBJ2-2 . TRBV24-1 . TGTGCCACCAGTGATGTGCGAACCGGGGAGCTGTTTTTT CATSDVRTGELFF